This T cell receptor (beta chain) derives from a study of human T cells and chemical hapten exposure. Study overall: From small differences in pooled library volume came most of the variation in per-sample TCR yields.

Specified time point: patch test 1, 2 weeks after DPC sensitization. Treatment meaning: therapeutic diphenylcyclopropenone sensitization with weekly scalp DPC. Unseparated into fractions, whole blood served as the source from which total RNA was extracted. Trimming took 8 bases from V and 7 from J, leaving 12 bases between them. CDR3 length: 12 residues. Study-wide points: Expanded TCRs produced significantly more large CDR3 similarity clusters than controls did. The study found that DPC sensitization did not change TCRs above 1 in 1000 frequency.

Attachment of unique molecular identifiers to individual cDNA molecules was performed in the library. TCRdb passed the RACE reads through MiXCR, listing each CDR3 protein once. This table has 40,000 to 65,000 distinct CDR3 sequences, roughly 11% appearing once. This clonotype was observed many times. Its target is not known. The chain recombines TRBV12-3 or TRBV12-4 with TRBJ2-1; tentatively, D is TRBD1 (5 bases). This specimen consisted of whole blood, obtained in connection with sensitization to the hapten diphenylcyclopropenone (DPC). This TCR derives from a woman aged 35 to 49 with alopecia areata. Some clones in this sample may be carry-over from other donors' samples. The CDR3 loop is CASGPGLNEQFF. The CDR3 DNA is TGTGCCAGCGGCCCAGGGTTGAATGAGCAGTTCTTC.